Listed here are 6 T cell receptor beta chains from one sample, sequenced in a study of T cells after yellow fever vaccination. TCRdb fed the 5' RACE reads into MiXCR, producing one record per CDR3 protein. The sample has about 350,000 distinct CDR3 sequences, about 4% seen once. The starting material was PBMCs, obtained 5 days after the yellow fever booster vaccination. The receptors were sampled from a young man who received the YFV17D yellow fever vaccine.

This clonotype was seen many times. The chain is built from TRBV7-9 and TRBJ2-7; the D gene could be TRBD1 or TRBD2 (5 bases each). The CDR3 is 13 residues long. Germline values: CDR1 SEHNR, CDR2 FQNEAQ (reference sequence). V was cut by 1 base and J by 6 bases, with 10 bases left in between. CDR3 protein: CASSLGAGSEQYV. The CDR3 nucleotides read TGTGCCAGCAGCTTAGGTGCAGGGAGCGAGCAGTACGTC.

This clonotype came up many times. This chain links TRBV7-9 with TRBJ1-6, with unresolved D. Germline V gives CDR1 SEHNR, CDR2 FQNEAQ (reference sequence). V shed 4 bases and J shed 14 bases, with 9 bases lying between them. The CDR3 is 11 amino acids. Here the CDR3 reads CASSSDVTLHF. The CDR3 region has the DNA TGTGCCAGCAGCTCGGACGTAACCCTCCACTTT.

The V and J genes are TRBV6-6 and TRBJ1-5; D is possibly TRBD1 (6 bases). CDR3 size: 13 residues. The germline V gene encodes CDR1 MNHNY and CDR2 SVGAGI (reference sequence). V lost 6 bases to trimming and J lost 3 bases, with 9 bases between them. CDR3 nucleotides: TGTGCCAGCAGCGGACAGATCAATCAGCCCCAGCATTTT. This gives the protein CASSGQINQPQHF.

The chain joins TRBV7-2 to TRBJ1-2; tentative D call: TRBD1 (5 bases). Germline lookup yields CDR1 SGHTA and CDR2 FQGNSA. V was pared by 2 bases and J by 1 base, with 8 bases between. This CDR3 spans 14 amino acids. The CDR3 reads CASSLWRGNYGYTF. DNA for the CDR3: TGTGCCAGCAGCTTATGGAGGGGTAACTATGGCTACACCTTC.

This clonotype appeared many times. The chain uses TRBV12-3 or TRBV12-4 and TRBJ2-3, with 7 bases aligning to TRBD1. This CDR3 spans 15 amino acids. V gave up 2 bases and J gave up 5 bases; unmatched junction bases: 7. For the CDR3, the DNA is TGTGCCAGCAGTTTATTGAAACAGGGGCAAGATACGCAGTATTTT. This sequence encodes CASSLLKQGQDTQYF.

This clonotype was recorded at least ten times. The chain couples TRBV9 to TRBJ2-1; TRBD2 aligns across 7 bases. The CDR3 consists of 16 residues. Germline lookup yields CDR1 SGDLS and CDR2 YYNGEE. The trim removed 4 bases at V and 0 bases at J, leaving 7 bases unmatched. The CDR3 sequence: CASSLTGGISYNEQFF. In nucleotides, the CDR3 is TGTGCCAGCAGCTTAACCGGGGGGATCTCCTACAATGAGCAGTTCTTC.